The sequence of this T cell receptor beta chain was determined in a study of blood T cell repertoires in COVID-19 (dated by TCRdb to the early 2020s). At the level of the whole study: Samples covering the acute and convalescent phases of COVID-19 were provided by collaborators in the United States, Italy and Spain. The material from the prospective study consisted of cDNA or gDNA derived from T cells, B-cell-depleted T cells, or PBMCs. The dataset comprised deeply sampled blood TCRbeta repertoires from subjects exposed to, actively infected with, or recovered from COVID-19. The repertoires were released in a freely available public database intended as a resource for research on the immune response to SARS-CoV-2. The samples were drawn from the first 160 participants of the ongoing ImmuneRACE study and from 1,200 or so subjects provided by 6 global collaborators. Nearly every sample came with metadata listing a de-identified subject ID, COVID-19 status, age in years and sex. Where available, HLA class I and class II types were obtained from metadata supplied by the sample provider rather than from assay-based typing. Overall study results and their limits: How much clinical and demographic metadata was included differed by source and by participant, and the metadata was provided uncurated.

The collaborating institutions used their own protocols to collect whole blood in K2EDTA tubes. For TCRbeta analysis, collaborators shipped samples as frozen whole blood, isolated PBMCs, or DNA extracted from either of those sample types. TCRbeta CDR3 regions were amplified from genomic DNA by means of the immunoSEQ Assay, a bias-controlled multiplex PCR. As for how the authors treated the data: Within the assay, amplification of reference gene primers was used to estimate how many nucleated cells each sample contained. Sequence reads were collapsed and filtered to measure the absolute abundance of every unique TCRbeta CDR3 rearrangement. Productive Simpson clonality was computed per sample as the square root of Simpson's diversity index over productive rearrangements. Drawn from immuneACCESS, this table holds only the in-frame rearrangements with V and J called that TCRdb kept. Clones are partly lost; checked studies trace under half to an unresolved V gene and leave the rest unexplained. For V, J and clone size, that table is used; D and trimming come from the DNA. The sample records 100,000 to 150,000 clones, around four fifths of which are singletons. 20% to 25% of the sample lies in the top ten.

A remark on this clone: It has no known antigen specificity. Base qualities were left out, and no much larger clone turns up one base away.

V is clipped by 2 bases and J by 6 bases, and the sequence between their germline boundaries is 17 bases long. From a lookup of the germline V gene, CDR1 and CDR2 are SGHNT and YENEEA. The CDR3 contains 15 residues, cysteine and phenylalanine counted. Solely the CDR3 DNA is kept, with 45 bases framed from the first base. Sequencing was done on a sample of peripheral blood. The sequence came from a human donor in a cohort sampled during active COVID-19. The sequence is built from TRBV11-3 and TRBJ2-7, with TRBD1 as a weak D call on 5 bases. At the DNA level, the sequence is TGTGCCAGCAGCTTAAATTCGCAGGGTGGCGGCGAGCAGTACTTC. Translated, it reads CASSLNSQGGGEQYF. Full variable domain (CDR3 extended with the reference TRBV11-3 and TRBJ2-7 proteins): EAGVVQSPRYKIIEKKQPVAFWCNPISGHNTLYWYLQNLGQGPELLIRYENEEAVDDSQLPKDRFSAERLKGVDSTLKIQPAELGDSAVYLCASSLNSQGGGEQYFGPGTRLTVT.